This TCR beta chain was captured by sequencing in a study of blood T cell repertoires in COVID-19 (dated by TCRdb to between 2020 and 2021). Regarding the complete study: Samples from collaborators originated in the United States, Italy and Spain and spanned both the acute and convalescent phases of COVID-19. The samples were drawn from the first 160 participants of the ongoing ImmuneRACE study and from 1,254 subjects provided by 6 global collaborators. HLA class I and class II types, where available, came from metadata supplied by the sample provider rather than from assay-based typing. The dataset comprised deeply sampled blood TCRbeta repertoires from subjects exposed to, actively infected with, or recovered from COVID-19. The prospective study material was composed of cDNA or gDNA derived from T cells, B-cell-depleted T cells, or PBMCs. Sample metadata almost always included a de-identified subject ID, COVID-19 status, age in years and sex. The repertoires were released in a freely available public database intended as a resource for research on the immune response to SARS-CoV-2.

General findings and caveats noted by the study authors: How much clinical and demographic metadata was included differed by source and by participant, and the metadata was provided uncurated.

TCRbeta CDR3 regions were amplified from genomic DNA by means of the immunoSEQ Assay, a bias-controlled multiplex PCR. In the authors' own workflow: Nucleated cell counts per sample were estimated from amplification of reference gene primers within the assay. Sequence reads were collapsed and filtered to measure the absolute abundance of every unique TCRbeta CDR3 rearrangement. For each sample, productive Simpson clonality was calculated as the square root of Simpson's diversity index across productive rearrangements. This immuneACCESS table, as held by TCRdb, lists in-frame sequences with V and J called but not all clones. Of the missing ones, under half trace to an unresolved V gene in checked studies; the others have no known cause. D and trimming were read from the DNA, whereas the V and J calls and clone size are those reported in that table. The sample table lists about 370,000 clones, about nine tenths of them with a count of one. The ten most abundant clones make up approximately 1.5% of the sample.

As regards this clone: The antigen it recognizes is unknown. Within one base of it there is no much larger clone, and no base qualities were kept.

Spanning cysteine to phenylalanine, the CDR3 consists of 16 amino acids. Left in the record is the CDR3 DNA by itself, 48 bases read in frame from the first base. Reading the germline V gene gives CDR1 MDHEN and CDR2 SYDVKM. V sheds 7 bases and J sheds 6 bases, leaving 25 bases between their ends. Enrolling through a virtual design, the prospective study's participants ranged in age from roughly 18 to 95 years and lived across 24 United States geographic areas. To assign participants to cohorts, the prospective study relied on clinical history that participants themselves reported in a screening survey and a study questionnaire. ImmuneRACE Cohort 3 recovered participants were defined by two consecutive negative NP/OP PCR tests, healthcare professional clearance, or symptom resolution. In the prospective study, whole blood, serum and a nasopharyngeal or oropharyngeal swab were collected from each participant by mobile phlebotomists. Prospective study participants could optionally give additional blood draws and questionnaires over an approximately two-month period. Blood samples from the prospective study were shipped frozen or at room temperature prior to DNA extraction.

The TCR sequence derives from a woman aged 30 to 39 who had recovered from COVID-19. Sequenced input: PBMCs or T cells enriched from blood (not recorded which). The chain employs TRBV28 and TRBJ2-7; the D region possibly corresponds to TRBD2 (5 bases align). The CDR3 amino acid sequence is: CASTTPRGLNPGEQYF. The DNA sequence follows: TGTGCCAGCACCACCCCCCGGGGTTTGAATCCTGGCGAGCAGTACTTC. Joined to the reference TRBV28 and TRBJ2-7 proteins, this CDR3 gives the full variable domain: DVKVTQSSRYLVKRTGEKVFLECVQDMDHENMFWYRQDPGLGLRLIYFSYDVKMKEKGDIPEGYSVSREKKERFSLILESASTNQTSMYLCASTTPRGLNPGEQYFGPGTRLTVT.